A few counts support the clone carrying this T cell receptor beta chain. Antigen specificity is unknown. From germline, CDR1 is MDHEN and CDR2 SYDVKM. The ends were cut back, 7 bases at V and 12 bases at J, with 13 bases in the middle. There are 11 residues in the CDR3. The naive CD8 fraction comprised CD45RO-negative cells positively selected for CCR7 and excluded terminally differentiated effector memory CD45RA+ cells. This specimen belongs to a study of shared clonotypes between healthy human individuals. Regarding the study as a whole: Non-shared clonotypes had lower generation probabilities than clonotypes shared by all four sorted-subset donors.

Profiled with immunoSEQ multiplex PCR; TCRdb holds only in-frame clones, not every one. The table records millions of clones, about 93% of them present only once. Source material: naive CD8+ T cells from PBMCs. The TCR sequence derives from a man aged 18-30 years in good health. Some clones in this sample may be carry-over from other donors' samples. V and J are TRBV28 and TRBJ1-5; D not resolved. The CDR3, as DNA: TGTGCCAGCAAGGAGGGATGGAACCAGCATTTT. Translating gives CASKEGWNQHF.